A selection of T cell receptor beta chains follows, all from one sample in a study of cytotoxic CD8 clonotypes in ibrutinib-treated CLL. Measured with immunoSEQ multiplex PCR; TCRdb has only the in-frame clones, and not every one. The data show 110,000 or so clones, roughly 57% seen once. The sequencing used PBMCs, collected after 24 months of ibrutinib treatment. Receptor source: a human donor with chronic lymphocytic leukemia. CDR3s include the opening cysteine and the closing phenylalanine or tryptophan. Fields, in order: V gene, clone size, CDR3 length, J gene, CDR3 protein. The listing skips clone size in some rows; elsewhere it reads once, few, many or a size class.

V gene: TRBV7-3; clone size: -; CDR3 length: 16; J gene: TRBJ2-5; CDR3 protein: CASSLFVGAAQETQYF
V gene: TRBV4-1; clone size: -; CDR3 length: 15; J gene: TRBJ2-1; CDR3 protein: CASSPAGTGTNEQFF
V gene: TRBV19; clone size: -; CDR3 length: 15; J gene: TRBJ1-4; CDR3 protein: CASSMERGLGEKLFF
V gene: TRBV2; clone size: -; CDR3 length: 16; J gene: TRBJ2-6; CDR3 protein: CASSGSQLPGANVLTF
V gene: TRBV4-1; clone size: -; CDR3 length: 15; J gene: TRBJ2-1; CDR3 protein: CASSQDRTGLNEQFF
V gene: TRBV28; clone size: -; CDR3 length: 16; J gene: TRBJ2-7; CDR3 protein: CASSLATSGGTYEQYF
V gene: TRBV25-1; clone size: few; CDR3 length: 15; J gene: TRBJ1-1; CDR3 protein: CASSWEKGLNTEAFF
V gene: TRBV6-5; clone size: -; CDR3 length: 14; J gene: TRBJ1-6; CDR3 protein: CASRVTGVNSPLHF
V gene: TRBV7-9; clone size: -; CDR3 length: 12; J gene: TRBJ1-1; CDR3 protein: CASSLLQGEAFF
V gene: TRBV5-1; clone size: -; CDR3 length: 17; J gene: TRBJ2-3; CDR3 protein: CASSSRTSGVVADTQYF
V gene: TRBV5-8; clone size: -; CDR3 length: 14; J gene: TRBJ2-7; CDR3 protein: CASSTDRENDEQYF
V gene: TRBV5-1; clone size: -; CDR3 length: 15; J gene: TRBJ2-3; CDR3 protein: CASSLGQMKADTQYF
V gene: TRBV7-8; clone size: -; CDR3 length: 15; J gene: TRBJ1-2; CDR3 protein: CASSPRTGVLYGYTF
V gene: TRBV5-1; clone size: -; CDR3 length: 14; J gene: TRBJ1-2; CDR3 protein: CASSLGQKNYGYTF
V gene: TRBV27; clone size: -; CDR3 length: 13; J gene: TRBJ2-2; CDR3 protein: CASSPYLSGELFF
V gene: TRBV5-4; clone size: -; CDR3 length: 17; J gene: TRBJ2-1; CDR3 protein: CASSSPPGGGAENEQFF
V gene: TRBV19; clone size: -; CDR3 length: 14; J gene: TRBJ2-5; CDR3 protein: CASSSSQGGETQYF
V gene: TRBV11-1; clone size: -; CDR3 length: 11; J gene: TRBJ2-1; CDR3 protein: CASRHNNEQFF
V gene: TRBV11-2; clone size: once; CDR3 length: 13; J gene: TRBJ2-7; CDR3 protein: CASSPDGFYEQYF
V gene: TRBV30; clone size: -; CDR3 length: 11; J gene: TRBJ1-1; CDR3 protein: CAWSVQFEAFF
V gene: TRBV19; clone size: -; CDR3 length: 16; J gene: TRBJ1-6; CDR3 protein: CASSISQKSYNSPLHF
V gene: TRBV5-1; clone size: few; CDR3 length: 14; J gene: TRBJ1-1; CDR3 protein: CASSLGTGNTEAFF
V gene: TRBV14; clone size: -; CDR3 length: 17; J gene: TRBJ2-6; CDR3 protein: CASSQVGGDSGANVLTF
V gene: TRBV4-1; clone size: -; CDR3 length: 17; J gene: TRBJ2-2; CDR3 protein: CASSQGGGGHNTGELFF
V gene: TRBV12-5; clone size: few; CDR3 length: 13; J gene: TRBJ2-5; CDR3 protein: CASGGTSGPSQYF
V gene: TRBV7-3; clone size: -; CDR3 length: 15; J gene: TRBJ2-2; CDR3 protein: CASSPGGGDTGELFF
V gene: TRBV2; clone size: -; CDR3 length: 17; J gene: TRBJ2-1; CDR3 protein: CASLGQGAVSSYNEQFF
V gene: TRBV7-2; clone size: -; CDR3 length: 12; J gene: TRBJ2-7; CDR3 protein: CASSARSYEQYF
V gene: TRBV7-2; clone size: few; CDR3 length: 15; J gene: TRBJ2-1; CDR3 protein: CASSLVSGVVNEQFF